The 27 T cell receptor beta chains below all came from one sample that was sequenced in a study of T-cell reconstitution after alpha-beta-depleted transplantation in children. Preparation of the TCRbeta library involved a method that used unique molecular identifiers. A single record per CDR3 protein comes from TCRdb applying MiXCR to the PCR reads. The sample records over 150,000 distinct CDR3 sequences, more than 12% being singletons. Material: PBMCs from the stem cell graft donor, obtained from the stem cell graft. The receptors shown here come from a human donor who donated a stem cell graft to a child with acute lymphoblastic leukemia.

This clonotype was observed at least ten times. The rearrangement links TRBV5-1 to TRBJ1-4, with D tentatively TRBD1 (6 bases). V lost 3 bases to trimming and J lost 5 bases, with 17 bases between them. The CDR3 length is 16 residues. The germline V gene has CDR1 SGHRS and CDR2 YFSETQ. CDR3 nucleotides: TGCGCCAGCAGCTCGGGGGGGGCAAGAGTAAATGAAAAACTGTTTTTT. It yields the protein CASSSGGARVNEKLFF.

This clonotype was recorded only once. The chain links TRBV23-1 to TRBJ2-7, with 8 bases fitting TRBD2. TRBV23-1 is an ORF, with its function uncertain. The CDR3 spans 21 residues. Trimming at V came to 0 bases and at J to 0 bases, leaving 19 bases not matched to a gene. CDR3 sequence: CASSQSPLTRAGEGPSYEQYF. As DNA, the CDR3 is TGCGCCAGCAGTCAATCGCCGCTGACCAGAGCGGGGGAGGGCCCCTCCTACGAGCAGTACTTC.

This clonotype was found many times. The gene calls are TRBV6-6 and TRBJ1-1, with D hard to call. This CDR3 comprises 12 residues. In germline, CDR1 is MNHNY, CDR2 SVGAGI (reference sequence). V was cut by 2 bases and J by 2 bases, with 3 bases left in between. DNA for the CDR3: TGTGCCAGCAGTTACCTCAACACTGAAGCTTTCTTT. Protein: CASSYLNTEAFF.

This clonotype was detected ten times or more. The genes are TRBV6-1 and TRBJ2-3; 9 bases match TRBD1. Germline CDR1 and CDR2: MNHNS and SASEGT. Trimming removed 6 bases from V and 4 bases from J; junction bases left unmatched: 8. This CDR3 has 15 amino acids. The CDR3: CASSPDRGVSDTQYF. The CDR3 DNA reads TGTGCCAGCAGCCCGGACAGGGGTGTGTCAGATACGCAGTATTTT.

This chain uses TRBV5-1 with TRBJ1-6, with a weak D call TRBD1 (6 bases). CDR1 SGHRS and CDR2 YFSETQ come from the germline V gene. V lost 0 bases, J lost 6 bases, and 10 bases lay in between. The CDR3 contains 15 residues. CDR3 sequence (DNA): TGCGCCAGCAGCTTGGACAGGGTTGGTAATTCACCCCTCCACTTT. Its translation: CASSLDRVGNSPLHF.

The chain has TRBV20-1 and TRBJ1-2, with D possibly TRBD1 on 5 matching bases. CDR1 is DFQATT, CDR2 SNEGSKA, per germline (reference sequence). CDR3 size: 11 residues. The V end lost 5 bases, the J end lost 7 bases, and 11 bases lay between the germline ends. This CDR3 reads CSAPDSFGYTF. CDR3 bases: TGCAGTGCTCCAGACAGTTTTGGCTACACCTTC.

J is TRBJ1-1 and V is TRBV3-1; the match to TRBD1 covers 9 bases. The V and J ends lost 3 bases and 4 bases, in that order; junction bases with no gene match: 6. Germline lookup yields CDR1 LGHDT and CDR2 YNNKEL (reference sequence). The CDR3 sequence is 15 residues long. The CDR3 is CASSQTDRGITEAFF. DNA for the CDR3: TGTGCCAGCAGCCAGACGGACAGGGGAATCACTGAAGCTTTCTTT. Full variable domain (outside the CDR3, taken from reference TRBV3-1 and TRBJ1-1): DTAVSQTPKYLVTQMGNDKSIKCEQNLGHDTMYWYKQDSKKFLKIMFSYNNKELIINETVPNRFSPKSPDKAHLNLHINSLELGDSAVYFCASSQTDRGITEAFFGQGTRLTVV.

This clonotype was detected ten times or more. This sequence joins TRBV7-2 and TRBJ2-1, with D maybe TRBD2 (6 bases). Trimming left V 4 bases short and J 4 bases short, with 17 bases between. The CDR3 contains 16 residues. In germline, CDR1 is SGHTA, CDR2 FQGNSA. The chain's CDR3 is CASSSRGRGVYNEQFF. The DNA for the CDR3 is TGTGCCAGCAGCTCCCGCGGGCGGGGAGTATACAATGAGCAGTTCTTC.

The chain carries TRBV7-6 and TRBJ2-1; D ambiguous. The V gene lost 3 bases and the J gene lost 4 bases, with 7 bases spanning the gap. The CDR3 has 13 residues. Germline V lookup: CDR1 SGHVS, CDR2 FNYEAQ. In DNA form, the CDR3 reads TGTGCCAGCAGCTTCCAGGAATACAATGAGCAGTTCTTC. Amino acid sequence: CASSFQEYNEQFF. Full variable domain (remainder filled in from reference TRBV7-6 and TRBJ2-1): GAGVSQSPRYKVTKRGQDVALRCDPISGHVSLYWYRQALGQGPEFLTYFNYEAQQDKSGLPNDRFSAERPEGSISTLTIQRTEQRDSAMYRCASSFQEYNEQFFGPGTRLTVL.

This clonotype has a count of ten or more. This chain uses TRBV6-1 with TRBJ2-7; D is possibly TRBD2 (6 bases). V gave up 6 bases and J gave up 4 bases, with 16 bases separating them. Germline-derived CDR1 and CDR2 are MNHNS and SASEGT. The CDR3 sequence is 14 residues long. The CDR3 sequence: CASSDEVGGYEQYF. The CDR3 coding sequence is TGTGCCAGCAGCGACGAGGTGGGGGGTTACGAGCAGTACTTC.

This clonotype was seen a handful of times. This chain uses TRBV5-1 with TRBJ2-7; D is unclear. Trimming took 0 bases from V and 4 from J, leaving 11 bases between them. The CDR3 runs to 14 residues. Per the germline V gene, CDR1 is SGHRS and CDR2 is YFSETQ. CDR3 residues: CASSLVGSEYEQYF. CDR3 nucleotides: TGCGCCAGCAGCTTGGTCGGCAGCGAGTACGAGCAGTACTTC.

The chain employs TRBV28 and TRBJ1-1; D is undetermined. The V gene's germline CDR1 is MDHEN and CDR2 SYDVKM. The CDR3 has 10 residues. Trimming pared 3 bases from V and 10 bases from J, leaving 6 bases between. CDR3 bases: TGTGCCAGCAGTTTGGGCTCAGCTTTCTTT. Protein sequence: CASSLGSAFF.

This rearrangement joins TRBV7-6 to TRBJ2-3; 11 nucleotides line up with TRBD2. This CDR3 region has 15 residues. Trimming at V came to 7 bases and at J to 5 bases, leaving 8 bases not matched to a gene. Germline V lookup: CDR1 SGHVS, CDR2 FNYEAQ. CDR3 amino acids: CASTVLAGEGDTQYF. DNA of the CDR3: TGTGCCAGCACCGTACTAGCGGGAGAAGGAGATACGCAGTATTTT.

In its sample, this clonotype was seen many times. Written as DNA, the CDR3 is TGCGCCAGCAGCTTGGCCGTCTCCGGGGACTCCTACGAGCAGTACTTC. Protein sequence: CASSLAVSGDSYEQYF. This chain links TRBV5-1 with TRBJ2-7, with D possibly being TRBD2 (5 bases). The CDR3 loop spans 16 amino acids. V was pared by 0 bases and J by 0 bases, with 13 bases between. Germline V gene lookup returns CDR1 SGHRS and CDR2 YFSETQ.

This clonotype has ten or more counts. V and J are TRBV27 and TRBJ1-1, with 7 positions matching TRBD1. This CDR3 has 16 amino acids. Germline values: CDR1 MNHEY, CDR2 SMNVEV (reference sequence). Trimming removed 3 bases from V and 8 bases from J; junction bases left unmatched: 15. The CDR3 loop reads CASSFLPGQPSFEAFF. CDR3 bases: TGTGCCAGCAGTTTCCTACCGGGACAGCCCTCATTCGAAGCTTTCTTT.

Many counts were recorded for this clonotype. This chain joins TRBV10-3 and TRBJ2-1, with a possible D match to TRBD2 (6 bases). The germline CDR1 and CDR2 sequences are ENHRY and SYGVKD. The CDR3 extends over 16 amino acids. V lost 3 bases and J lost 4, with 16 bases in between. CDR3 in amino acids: CAISDKGAGSYNEQFF. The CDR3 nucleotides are TGTGCCATCAGTGATAAAGGGGCGGGATCGTACAATGAGCAGTTCTTC.

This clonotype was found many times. The CDR3 reads CASSRHSLRSGEKLFF. CDR3 nucleotide sequence: TGTGCCAGCAGTCGCCATTCGCTACGGTCGGGTGAAAAACTGTTTTTT. The V gene is TRBV12-3 or TRBV12-4, the J gene TRBJ1-4, with D unresolved. V was cut by 5 bases and J by 7 bases, with 20 bases left in between. The CDR3 has 16 amino acids.

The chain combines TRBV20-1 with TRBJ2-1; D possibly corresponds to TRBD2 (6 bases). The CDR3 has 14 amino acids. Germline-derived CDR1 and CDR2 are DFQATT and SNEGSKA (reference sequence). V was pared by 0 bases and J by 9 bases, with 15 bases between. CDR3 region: CSARDNGSPGEQFF. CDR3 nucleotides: TGCAGTGCTAGAGATAACGGGAGCCCCGGTGAGCAGTTCTTC.

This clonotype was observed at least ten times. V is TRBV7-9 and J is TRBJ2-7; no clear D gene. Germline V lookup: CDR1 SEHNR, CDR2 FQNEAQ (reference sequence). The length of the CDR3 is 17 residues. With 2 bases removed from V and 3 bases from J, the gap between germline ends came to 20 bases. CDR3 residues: CASSLPTQGYSIYEQYF. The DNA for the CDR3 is TGTGCCAGCAGCTTACCAACCCAAGGCTATTCCATCTACGAGCAGTACTTC.

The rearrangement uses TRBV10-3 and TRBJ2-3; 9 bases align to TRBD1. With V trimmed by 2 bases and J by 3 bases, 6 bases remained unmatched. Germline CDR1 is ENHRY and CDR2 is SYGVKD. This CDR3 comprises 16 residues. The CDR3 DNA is TGTGCCATCAGTGAGGCTGGACAGGGGAGAACAGATACGCAGTATTTT. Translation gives CAISEAGQGRTDTQYF.

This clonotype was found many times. The CDR3 spells CASSGQGNTEAFF. The CDR3 nucleotides are TGTGCCAGCAGCGGCCAAGGGAACACTGAAGCTTTCTTT. V usage is TRBV11-2 and J usage is TRBJ1-1; D remains unclear. CDR1 is SGHAT and CDR2 is FQNNGV in the germline V gene. The CDR3 contains 13 residues. Trimming stripped 5 bases from V and 1 base from J, with 8 bases between. The variable domain in full, with the rest retrieved from reference TRBV11-2 and TRBJ1-1, is EAGVAQSPRYKIIEKRQSVAFWCNPISGHATLYWYQQILGQGPKLLIQFQNNGVVDDSQLPKDRFSAERLKGVDSTLKIQPAKLEDSAVYLCASSGQGNTEAFFGQGTRLTVV.

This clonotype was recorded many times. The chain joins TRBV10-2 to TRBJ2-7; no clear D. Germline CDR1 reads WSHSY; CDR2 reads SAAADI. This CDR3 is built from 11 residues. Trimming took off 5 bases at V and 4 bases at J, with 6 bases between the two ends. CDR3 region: CASSQEYEQYF. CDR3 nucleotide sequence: TGCGCCAGCAGTCAAGAATACGAGCAGTACTTC.

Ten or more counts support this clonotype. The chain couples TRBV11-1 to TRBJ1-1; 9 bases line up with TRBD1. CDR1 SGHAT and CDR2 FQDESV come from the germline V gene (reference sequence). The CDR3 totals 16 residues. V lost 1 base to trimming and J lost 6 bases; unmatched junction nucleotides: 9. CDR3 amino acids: CASSLGEPDRGAEAFF. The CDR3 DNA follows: TGTGCCAGCAGCTTAGGGGAACCGGACAGGGGCGCTGAAGCTTTCTTT.

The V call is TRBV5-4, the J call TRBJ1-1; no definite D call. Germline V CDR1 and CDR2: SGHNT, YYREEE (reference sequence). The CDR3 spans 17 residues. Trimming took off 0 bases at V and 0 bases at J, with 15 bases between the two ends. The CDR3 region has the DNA TGTGCCAGCAGCTTGGGAGACGGCGGATTTTTGAACACTGAAGCTTTCTTT. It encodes CASSLGDGGFLNTEAFF. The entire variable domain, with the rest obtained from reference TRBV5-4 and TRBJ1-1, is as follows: ETGVTQSPTHLIKTRGQQVTLRCSSQSGHNTVSWYQQALGQGPQFIFQYYREEENGRGNFPPRFSGLQFPNYSSELNVNALELDDSALYLCASSLGDGGFLNTEAFFGQGTRLTVV.

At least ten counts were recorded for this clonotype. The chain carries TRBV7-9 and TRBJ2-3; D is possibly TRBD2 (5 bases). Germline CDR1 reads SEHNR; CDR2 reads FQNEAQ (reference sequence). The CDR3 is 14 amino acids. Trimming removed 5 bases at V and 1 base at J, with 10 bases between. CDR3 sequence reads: CASSTRAGTDTQYF. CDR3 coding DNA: TGTGCCAGCAGCACTAGGGCTGGCACAGATACGCAGTATTTT. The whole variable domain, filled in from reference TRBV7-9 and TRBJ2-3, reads DTGVSQNPRHKITKRGQNVTFRCDPISEHNRLYWYRQTLGQGPEFLTYFQNEAQLEKSRLLSDRFSAERPKGSFSTLEIQRTEQGDSAMYLCASSTRAGTDTQYFGPGTRLTVL.

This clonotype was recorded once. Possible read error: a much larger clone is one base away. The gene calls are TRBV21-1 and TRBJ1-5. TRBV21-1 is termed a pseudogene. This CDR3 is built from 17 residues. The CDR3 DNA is TGTGCCAGCAGCAAAAGGCTCAGCCCGGGGATGGATCAGCCCCAGCATTTT. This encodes CASSKRLSPGMDQPQHF.

The CDR3 sequence is CASSLTAGEPYQETQYF. In DNA, the CDR3 is TGTGCCAGCAGTTTAACGGCGGGAGAGCCGTACCAAGAGACCCAGTACTTC. The V call is TRBV12-3 or TRBV12-4, the J call TRBJ2-5, with 7 bases matching TRBD2. There are 17 residues in the CDR3. With 2 bases clipped from V and 0 bases from J, the junction kept 9 bases outside the gene matches.